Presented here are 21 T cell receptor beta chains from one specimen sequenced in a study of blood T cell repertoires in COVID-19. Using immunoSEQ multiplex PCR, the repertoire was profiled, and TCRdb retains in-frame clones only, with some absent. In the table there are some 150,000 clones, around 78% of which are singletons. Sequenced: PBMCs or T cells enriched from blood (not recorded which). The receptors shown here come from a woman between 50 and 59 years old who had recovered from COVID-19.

CDR3 DNA sequence: TGTGCCAGCACCCCGGGACAGGGAATAGATACGCAGTATTTT. The encoded protein is CASTPGQGIDTQYF. The genes are TRBV6-5 and TRBJ2-3, with 9 nucleotides matching TRBD1. Trimming at V came to 7 bases and at J to 5 bases, leaving 7 bases not matched to a gene. The CDR3 is made up of 14 amino acids. The V gene's germline CDR1 is MNHEY and CDR2 SVGAGI.

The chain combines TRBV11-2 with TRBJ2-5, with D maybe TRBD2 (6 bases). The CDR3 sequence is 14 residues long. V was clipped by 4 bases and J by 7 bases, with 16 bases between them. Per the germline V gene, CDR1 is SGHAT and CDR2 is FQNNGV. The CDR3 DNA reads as TGTGCCAGCAGCTCCCGGGACTGGGATCGGACCCAGTACTTC. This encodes CASSSRDWDRTQYF.

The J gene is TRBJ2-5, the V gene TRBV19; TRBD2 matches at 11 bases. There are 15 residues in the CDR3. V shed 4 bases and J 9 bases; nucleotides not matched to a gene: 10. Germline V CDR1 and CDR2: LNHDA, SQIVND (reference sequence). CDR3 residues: CASSTTSGMGRAQYF. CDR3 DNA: TGTGCCAGTAGTACGACTAGCGGGATGGGAAGGGCCCAGTACTTC.

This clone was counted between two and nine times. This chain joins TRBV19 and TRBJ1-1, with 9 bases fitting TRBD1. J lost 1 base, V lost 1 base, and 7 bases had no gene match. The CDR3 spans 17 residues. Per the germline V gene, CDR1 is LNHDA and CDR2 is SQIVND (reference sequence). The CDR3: CASSIGRETGGNTEAFF. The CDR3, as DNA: TGTGCCAGTAGTATAGGGCGAGAGACAGGGGGGAACACTGAAGCTTTCTTT.

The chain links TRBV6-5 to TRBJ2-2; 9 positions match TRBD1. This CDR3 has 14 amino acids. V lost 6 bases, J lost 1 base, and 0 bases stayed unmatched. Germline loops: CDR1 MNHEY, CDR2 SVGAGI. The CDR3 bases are TGTGCCAGCAGGGGACAGGGGAACACCGGGGAGCTGTTTTTT. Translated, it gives CASRGQGNTGELFF.

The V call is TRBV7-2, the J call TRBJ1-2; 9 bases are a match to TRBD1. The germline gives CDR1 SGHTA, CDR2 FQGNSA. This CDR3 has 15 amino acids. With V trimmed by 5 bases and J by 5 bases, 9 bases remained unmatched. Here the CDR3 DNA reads TGTGCCAGCAGCCCCGGACAGGGGTTGAGTTATGGCTACACCTTC. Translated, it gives CASSPGQGLSYGYTF.

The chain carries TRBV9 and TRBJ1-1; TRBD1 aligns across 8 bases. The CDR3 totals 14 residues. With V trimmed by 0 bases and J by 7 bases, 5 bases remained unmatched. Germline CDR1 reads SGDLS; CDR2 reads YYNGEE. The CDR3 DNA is TGTGCCAGCAGCGTAGAACAGGGGGACAGTGAAGCTTTCTTT. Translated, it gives CASSVEQGDSEAFF.

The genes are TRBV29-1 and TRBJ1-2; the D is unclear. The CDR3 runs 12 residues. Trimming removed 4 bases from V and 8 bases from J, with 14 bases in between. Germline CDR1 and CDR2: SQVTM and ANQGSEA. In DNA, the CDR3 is TGCAGCGTTGCCGGGGTTACATCGGGCTACACCTTC. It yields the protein CSVAGVTSGYTF. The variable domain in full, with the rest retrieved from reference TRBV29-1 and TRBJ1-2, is SAVISQKPSRDICQRGTSLTIQCQVDSQVTMMFWYRQQPGQSLTLIATANQGSEATYESGFVIDKFPISRPNLTFSTLTVSNMSPEDSSIYLCSVAGVTSGYTFGSGTRLTVV.

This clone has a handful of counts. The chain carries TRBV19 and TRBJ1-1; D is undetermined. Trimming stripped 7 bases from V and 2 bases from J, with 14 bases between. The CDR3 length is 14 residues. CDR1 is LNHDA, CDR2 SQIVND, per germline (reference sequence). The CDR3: CASTSRRVNTEAFF. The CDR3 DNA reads TGTGCCAGTACCTCAAGGCGGGTAAACACTGAAGCTTTCTTT.

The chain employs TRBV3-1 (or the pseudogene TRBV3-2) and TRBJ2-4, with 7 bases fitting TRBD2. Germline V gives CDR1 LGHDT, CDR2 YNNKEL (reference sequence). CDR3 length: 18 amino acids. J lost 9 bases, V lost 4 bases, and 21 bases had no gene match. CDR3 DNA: TGTGCCAGCAGCCCCGAAACTGTGGTCGAGGGAGGGCCAGGCATTCAGTACTTC. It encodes CASSPETVVEGGPGIQYF.

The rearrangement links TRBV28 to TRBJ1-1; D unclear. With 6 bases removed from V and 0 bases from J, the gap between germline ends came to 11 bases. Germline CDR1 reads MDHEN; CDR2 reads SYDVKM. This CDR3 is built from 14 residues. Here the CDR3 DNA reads TGTGCCAGCAGGATCGGGAGTTTGAACACTGAAGCTTTCTTT. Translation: CASRIGSLNTEAFF. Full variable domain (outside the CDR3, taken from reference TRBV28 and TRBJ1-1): DVKVTQSSRYLVKRTGEKVFLECVQDMDHENMFWYRQDPGLGLRLIYFSYDVKMKEKGDIPEGYSVSREKKERFSLILESASTNQTSMYLCASRIGSLNTEAFFGQGTRLTVV.

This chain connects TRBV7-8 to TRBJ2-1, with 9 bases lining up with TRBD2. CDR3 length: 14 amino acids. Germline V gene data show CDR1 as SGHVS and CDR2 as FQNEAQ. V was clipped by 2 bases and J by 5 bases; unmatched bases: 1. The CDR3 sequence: CASSLTSGHNEQFF. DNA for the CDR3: TGTGCCAGCAGCTTAACTAGCGGGCACAATGAGCAGTTCTTC.

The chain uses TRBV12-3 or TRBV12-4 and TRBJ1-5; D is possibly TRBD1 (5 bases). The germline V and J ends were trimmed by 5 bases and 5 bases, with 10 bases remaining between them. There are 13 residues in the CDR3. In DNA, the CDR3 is TGTGCCAGCAGTCCGACAGAGGATCAGCCCCAGCATTTT. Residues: CASSPTEDQPQHF.

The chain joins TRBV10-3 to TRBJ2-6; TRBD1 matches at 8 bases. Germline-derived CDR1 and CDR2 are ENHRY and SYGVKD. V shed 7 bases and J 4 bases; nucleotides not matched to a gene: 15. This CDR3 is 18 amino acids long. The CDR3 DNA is TGTGCCATCACCGGACAGGGTCAAGGGGCGGGAGGGGCCAACGTCCTGACTTTC. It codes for CAITGQGQGAGGANVLTF.

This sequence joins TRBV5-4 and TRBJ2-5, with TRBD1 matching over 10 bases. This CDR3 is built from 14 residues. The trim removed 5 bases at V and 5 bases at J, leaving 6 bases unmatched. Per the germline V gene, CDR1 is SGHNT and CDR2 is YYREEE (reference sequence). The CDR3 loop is CASSQPGQGETQYF. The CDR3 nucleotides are TGTGCCAGCAGTCAACCGGGACAGGGGGAGACCCAGTACTTC.

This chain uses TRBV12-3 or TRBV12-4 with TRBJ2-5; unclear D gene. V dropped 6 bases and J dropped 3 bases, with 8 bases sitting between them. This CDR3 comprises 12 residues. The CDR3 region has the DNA TGTGCCAGCAGCCCCAGTGAAGAGACCCAGTACTTC. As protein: CASSPSEETQYF.

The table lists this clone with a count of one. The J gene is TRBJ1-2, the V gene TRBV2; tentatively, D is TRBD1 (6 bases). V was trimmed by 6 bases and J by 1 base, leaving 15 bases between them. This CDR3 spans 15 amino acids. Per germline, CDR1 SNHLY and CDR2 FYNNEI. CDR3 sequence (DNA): TGTGCCAGCAGGCCTCGGGACACGATTAACTATGGCTACACCTTC. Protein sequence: CASRPRDTINYGYTF.

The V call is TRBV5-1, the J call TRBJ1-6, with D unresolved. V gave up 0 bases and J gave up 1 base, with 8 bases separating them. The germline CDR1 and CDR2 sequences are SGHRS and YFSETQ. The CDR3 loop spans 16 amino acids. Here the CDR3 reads CASSLVVTSYNSPLHF. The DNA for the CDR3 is TGCGCCAGCAGCTTGGTCGTCACTTCCTATAATTCACCCCTCCACTTT.

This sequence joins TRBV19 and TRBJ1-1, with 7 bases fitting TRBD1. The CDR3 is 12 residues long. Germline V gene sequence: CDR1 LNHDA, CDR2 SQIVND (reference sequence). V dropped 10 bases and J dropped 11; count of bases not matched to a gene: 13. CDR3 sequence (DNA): TGTGCCACCTCCCCGACAGGGCGCACGGCTTTCTTT. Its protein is CATSPTGRTAFF.

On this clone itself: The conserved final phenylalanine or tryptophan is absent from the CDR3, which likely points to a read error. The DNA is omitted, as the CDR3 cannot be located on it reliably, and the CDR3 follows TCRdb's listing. CDR3 amino acids: CASSESTRG. The rearrangement joins TRBV25-1 to TRBJ1-1. 9 amino acids form the CDR3, both terminal residues included. Looked up from germline, CDR1 is MGHDK and CDR2 is SYGVNS.

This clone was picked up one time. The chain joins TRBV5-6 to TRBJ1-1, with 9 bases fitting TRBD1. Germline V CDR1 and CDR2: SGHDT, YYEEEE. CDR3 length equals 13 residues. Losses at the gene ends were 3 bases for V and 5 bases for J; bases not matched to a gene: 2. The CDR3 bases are TGTGCCAGCAGCTCCGGGACAGGGACTGAAGCTTTCTTT. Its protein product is CASSSGTGTEAFF. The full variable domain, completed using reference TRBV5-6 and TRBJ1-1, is DAGVTQSPTHLIKTRGQQVTLRCSPKSGHDTVSWYQQALGQGPQFIFQYYEEEERQRGNFPDRFSGHQFPNYSSELNVNALLLGDSALYLCASSSGTGTEAFFGQGTRLTVV.